This TCR beta chain was documented in a study of T cell responses to AZD1222 COVID-19 vaccine. Study-level background: Second-dose timings of about 4 or about 12 weeks were pooled. General study points: Just 5 to 7 people given AZD1222 tested seropositive at baseline.

CDR3 length: 13 amino acids. Trimming pared 5 bases from V and 13 bases from J, leaving 21 bases between. CDR1 is GTSNPN and CDR2 is SVGIG in the germline V gene (reference sequence). With respect to this clone: What it binds is not known.

Repertoires were generated with immunoSEQ multiplex PCR, while TCRdb's copy carries only in-frame clones and drops some. The sample contains roughly 160,000 clones, 85% to 95% of which appear only once. The J gene is TRBJ2-1, the V gene TRBV30; D unclear. This specimen consisted of peripheral blood, obtained on day 0 of AZD1222 vaccination. The clonotype comes from an adult in good health. CDR3: CAWGNFRHLPQFF. In nucleotides, the CDR3 is TGTGCCTGGGGGAATTTCCGGCACTTACCCCAGTTCTTC. Using reference TRBV30 and TRBJ2-1 for the parts outside the CDR3, the full variable domain is SQTIHQWPATLVQPVGSPLSLECTVEGTSNPNLYWYRQAAGRGLQLLFYSVGIGQISSEVPQNLSASRPQDRQFILSSKKLLLSDSGFYLCAWGNFRHLPQFFGPGTRLTVL.